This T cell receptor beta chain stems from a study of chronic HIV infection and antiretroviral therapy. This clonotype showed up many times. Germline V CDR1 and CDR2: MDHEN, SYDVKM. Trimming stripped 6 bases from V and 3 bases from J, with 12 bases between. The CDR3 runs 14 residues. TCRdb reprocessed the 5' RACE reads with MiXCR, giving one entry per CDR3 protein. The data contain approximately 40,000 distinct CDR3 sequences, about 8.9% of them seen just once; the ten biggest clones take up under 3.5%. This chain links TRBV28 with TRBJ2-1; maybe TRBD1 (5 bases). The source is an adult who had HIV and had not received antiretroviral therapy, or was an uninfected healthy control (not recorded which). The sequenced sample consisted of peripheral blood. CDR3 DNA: TGTGCCAGCAGCCTGCTGACAGACTACAATGAGCAGTTCTTC. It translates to CASSLLTDYNEQFF.